This record looks at one TCR beta chain sequence and its context. The sample is drawn from a study of T cell changes during pregnancy in multiple sclerosis. Between the trimmed V and J ends, which lost 6 bases and 2 bases, there was a span of 14 bases. The CDR3 contains 15 residues. CDR1 MNHEY and CDR2 SVGAGI come from the germline V gene. TCRdb keeps only in-frame clones here, not all; method: immunoSEQ multiplex PCR. The table lists 85,000 to 100,000 clones, about 91% of them singletons. The chain links TRBV6-5 to TRBJ1-5; tentatively, D is TRBD1 (6 bases). This clonotype originated in a female donor with multiple sclerosis, enrolled in a pregnancy study. The sample was peripheral blood, taken before pregnancy. CDR3 loop: CASRRQGSGNQPQHF. In nucleotides, the CDR3 is TGTGCCAGCAGACGTCAGGGGAGCGGCAATCAGCCCCAGCATTTT.